The next 7 T cell receptor beta chains were all read from a single sample in a study of beta chain features in type 1 diabetes. Since all of the isolated RNA was reverse transcribed, expressed TCRB transcripts were what got sequenced. Assay: immunoSEQ multiplex PCR; the TCRdb copy retains only in-frame clones and omits some. The sample holds about 160,000 clones, roughly 7.1% seen once. Antigen specificity for these receptors is unknown. Findings and limits, study-wide: TCRB CDR3 length was moderately but significantly reduced in all four CD4+ subsets of Type 1 diabetes patients.

The sample comprised central memory CD4+ T cells from blood. These receptors were taken from a woman aged 40-49 years with type 1 diabetes.

The chain joins TRBV29-1 to TRBJ2-7, with D possibly matching TRBD1 (6 bases). V was shortened by 7 bases and J by 7 bases, with 20 bases between the two germline ends. CDR3 length: 13 residues. The germline V gene encodes CDR1 SQVTM and CDR2 ANQGSEA. The CDR3 loop is CSAEPGVGREQYF. CDR3 nucleotide sequence: TGCAGCGCCGAGCCAGGGGTAGGTCGGGAGCAGTACTTC.

Remarks on this clone: The germline gene is not matched at one end of the junction; a read error may be the cause. The rearrangement joins TRBV5-1 to TRBJ2-1, with TRBD2 matching 12 bases. CDR3 length: 15 amino acids. Per germline, CDR1 SGHRS and CDR2 YFSETQ. The CDR3 sequence is CASSLPLAGGYEQFF. The CDR3 bases are TGTGCCAGCAGCTTGCCTCTAGCGGGAGGGTATGAGCAGTTCTTC. The entire variable domain, with the rest obtained from reference TRBV5-1 and TRBJ2-1, is as follows: KAGVTQTPRYLIKTRGQQVTLSCSPISGHRSVSWYQQTPGQGLQFLFEYFSETQRNKGNFPGRFSGRQFSNSRSEMNVSTLELGDSALYLCASSLPLAGGYEQFFGPGTRLTVL.

This clone was seen a single time. This chain connects TRBV6-6 to TRBJ2-7, with D possibly being TRBD2 (5 bases). Trimming left V 0 bases short and J 7 bases short, with 10 bases between. There are 13 residues in the CDR3. Germline CDR1 reads MNHNY; CDR2 reads SVGAGI (reference sequence). The CDR3 DNA reads TGTGCCAGCAGTTACTCTGACCCGGGGGAGCAGTACTTC. This encodes CASSYSDPGEQYF.

This clone was observed a handful of times. CDR3 coding DNA: TGTGCCAGCAGCGCACAGGGCGTGGGCATTCAGTACTTC. Translation: CASSAQGVGIQYF. The rearrangement uses TRBV7-3 and TRBJ2-4, with a possible D match to TRBD1 (6 bases). Trimming pared 5 bases from V and 9 bases from J, leaving 14 bases between. CDR1 and CDR2 from the germline V gene are SGHTA and FQGTGA. The CDR3 is 13 residues long.

In its sample, this clone was seen a few times. This chain connects TRBV5-6 to TRBJ1-6; 11 nucleotides align to TRBD1. This CDR3 region has 17 residues. The V and J ends lost 0 bases and 7 bases, in that order; junction bases with no gene match: 6. Per germline, CDR1 SGHDT and CDR2 YYEEEE. The chain's CDR3 is CASSLAMGQGGNSPLHF. CDR3 DNA sequence: TGTGCCAGCAGCTTGGCAATGGGACAGGGGGGAAATTCACCCCTCCACTTT.

This clone has just a few counts. The chain has TRBV2 and TRBJ1-2; TRBD1 is a possible D gene (5 bases). The CDR3 is 13 residues long. Germline-derived CDR1 and CDR2 are SNHLY and FYNNEI. Trimming cost V 3 bases and J 7 bases, with 12 bases left between them. The CDR3 loop reads CASSEGPWGGYTF. The CDR3 DNA follows: TGTGCCAGCAGTGAGGGGCCTTGGGGTGGCTACACCTTC.

Turning to this clone: The junction shows a germline mismatch at one end, possibly a read error. The chain is built from TRBV6-6 and TRBJ2-7, with D possibly matching TRBD2 (5 bases). Germline V gene sequence: CDR1 MNHNY, CDR2 SVGAGI (reference sequence). The CDR3 sequence is 15 residues long. CDR3 in amino acids: CAISESRATNYEQYF. DNA for the CDR3: TGTGCCATCAGTGAGTCGAGGGCGACCAACTACGAGCAGTACTTC.